Listed below are T cell receptor beta chains from one sample, sequenced in a study of shared clonotypes between healthy human individuals. Some clones are missing from TCRdb's copy, which holds only in-frame ones; the method was immunoSEQ multiplex PCR. The sample consists of roughly 2 million clones, just under 95% of them appearing once. Sequencing used naive CD8+ T cells sorted from blood. These receptors came from a man aged 18 to 29 in good health. Each CDR3 is given with its conserved first and last residue. The D gene is left open where the match is weak. Clone size is shown for a subset of rows, as once, few, many or a class of expanded clone.

D,V,size,J,DNA,CDR3
-,TRBV4-3,-,TRBJ1-1,TGCGCCAGCAGCTGGGAGGGAATGAACACTGAAGCTTTCTTT,CASSWEGMNTEAFF
-,TRBV6-6,-,TRBJ2-2,TGTGCCAGCAGTGATCACAGGGTCCCCGGGGAGCTGTTTTTT,CASSDHRVPGELFF
TRBD1,TRBV27,-,TRBJ2-5,TGTGCCAGCAGCCCGTCGGACAGGAAAGAGACCCAGTACTTC,CASSPSDRKETQYF
TRBD1,TRBV10-3,once,TRBJ2-7,TGTGCCATCATGAGTGATGGGGACAGGGGGTCCTACGAGCAGTACTTC,CAIMSDGDRGSYEQYF
TRBD2,TRBV9,-,TRBJ2-2,TGTGCCAGCAGCTACCGACTAGCGGGAGTTGACGGGGAGCTGTTTTTT,CASSYRLAGVDGELFF
TRBD2,TRBV6-5,-,TRBJ2-3,TGTGCCAGCAGTTACGTATGGGAGGGAACAGATACGCAGTATTTT,CASSYVWEGTDTQYF
-,TRBV6-6,-,TRBJ1-2,TGTGCCAGCAGTTACTCAGGACCGGGCTATGGCTACACCTTC,CASSYSGPGYGYTF
-,TRBV7-9,-,TRBJ2-7,TGTGCCAGCAGCTTAGCGGAGGGTACGTTCTACGAGCAGTACTTC,CASSLAEGTFYEQYF
-,TRBV7-9,-,TRBJ2-7,TGTGCCAGCAGCTCGGACGTGTCGAGCTCCTACGAGCAGTACTTC,CASSSDVSSSYEQYF
-,TRBV4-1,-,TRBJ2-1,TGCGCCAGCAGCCAACCCCGAGGGGATGAGCAGTTCTTC,CASSQPRGDEQFF
-,TRBV19,-,TRBJ1-1,TGTGCCAGTAGTATATCATGGGGAGAATGGCCCACTGAAGCTTTCTTT,CASSISWGEWPTEAFF
TRBD1,TRBV19,few,TRBJ1-6,TGTGCCAGTAGTGGACGGGACAGGGGAACGGGCTCACCCCTCCACTTT,CASSGRDRGTGSPLHF
-,TRBV4-3,-,TRBJ2-3,TGCGCCAGCAGCCAAGATCCGGGGACAGATACGCAGTATTTT,CASSQDPGTDTQYF
-,TRBV10-3,-,TRBJ2-5,TGTGCCATCAGTGCGGCGGGTCTACAAGAGACCCAGTACTTC,CAISAAGLQETQYF